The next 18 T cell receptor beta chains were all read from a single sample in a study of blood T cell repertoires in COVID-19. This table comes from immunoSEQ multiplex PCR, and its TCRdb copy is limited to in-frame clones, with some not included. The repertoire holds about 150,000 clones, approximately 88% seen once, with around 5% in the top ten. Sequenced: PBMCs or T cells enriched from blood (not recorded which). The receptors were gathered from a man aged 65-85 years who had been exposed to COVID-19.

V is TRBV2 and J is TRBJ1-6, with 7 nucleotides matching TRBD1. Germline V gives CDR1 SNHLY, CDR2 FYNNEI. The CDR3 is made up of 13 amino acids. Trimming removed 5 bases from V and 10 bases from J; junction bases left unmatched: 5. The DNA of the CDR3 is TGTGCCAGCAGTACAGGGGAGCGGTCACCCCTCCACTTT. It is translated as CASSTGERSPLHF. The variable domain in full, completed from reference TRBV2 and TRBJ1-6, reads EPEVTQTPSHQVTQMGQEVILRCVPISNHLYFYWYRQILGQKVEFLVSFYNNEISEKSEIFDDQFSVERPDGSNFTLKIRSTKLEDSAMYFCASSTGERSPLHFGNGTRLTVT.

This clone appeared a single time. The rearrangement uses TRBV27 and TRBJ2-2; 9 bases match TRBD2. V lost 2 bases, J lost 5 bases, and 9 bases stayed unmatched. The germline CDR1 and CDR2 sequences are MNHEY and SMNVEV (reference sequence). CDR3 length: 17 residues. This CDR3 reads CASSLTKRLADTGELFF. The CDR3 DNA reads TGTGCCAGCAGTTTAACCAAAAGACTAGCGGATACCGGGGAGCTGTTTTTT.

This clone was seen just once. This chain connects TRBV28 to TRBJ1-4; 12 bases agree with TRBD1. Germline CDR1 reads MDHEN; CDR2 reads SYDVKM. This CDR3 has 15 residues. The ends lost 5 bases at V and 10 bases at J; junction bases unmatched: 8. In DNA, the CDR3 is TGTGCCAGCAGTCTCGCCGGGACAGGGGGCGGAAAACTGTTTTTT. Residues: CASSLAGTGGGKLFF.

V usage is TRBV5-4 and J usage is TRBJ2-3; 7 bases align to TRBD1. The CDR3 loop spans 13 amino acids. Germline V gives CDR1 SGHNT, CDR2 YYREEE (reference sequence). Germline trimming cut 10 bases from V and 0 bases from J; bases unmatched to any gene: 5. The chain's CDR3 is CAFYRGSTDTQYF. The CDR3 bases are TGTGCCTTCTACAGGGGAAGCACAGATACGCAGTATTTT.

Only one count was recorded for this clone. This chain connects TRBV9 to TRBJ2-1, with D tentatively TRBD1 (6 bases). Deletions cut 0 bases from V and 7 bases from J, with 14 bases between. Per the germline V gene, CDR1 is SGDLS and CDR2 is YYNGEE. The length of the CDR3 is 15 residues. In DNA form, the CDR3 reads TGTGCCAGCAGCGTAGAGGGGGTTGAACGGAATGAGCAGTTCTTC. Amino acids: CASSVEGVERNEQFF.

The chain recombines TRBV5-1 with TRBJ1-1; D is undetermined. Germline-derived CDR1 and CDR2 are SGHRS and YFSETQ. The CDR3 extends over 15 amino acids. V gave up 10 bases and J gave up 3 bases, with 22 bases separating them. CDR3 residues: CASRTDFGRDTEAFF. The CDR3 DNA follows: TGCGCCTCAAGAACAGATTTTGGGAGGGACACTGAAGCTTTCTTT.

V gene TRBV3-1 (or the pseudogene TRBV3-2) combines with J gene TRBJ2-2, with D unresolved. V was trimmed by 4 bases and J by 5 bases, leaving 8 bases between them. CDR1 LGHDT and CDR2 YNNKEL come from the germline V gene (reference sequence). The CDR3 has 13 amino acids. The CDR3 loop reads CASSLSITGELFF. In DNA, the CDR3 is TGTGCCAGCAGCCTGTCTATTACCGGGGAGCTGTTTTTT.

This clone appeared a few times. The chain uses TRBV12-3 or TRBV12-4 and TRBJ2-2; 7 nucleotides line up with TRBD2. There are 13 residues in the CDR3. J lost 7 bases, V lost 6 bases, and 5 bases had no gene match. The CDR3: CASRTSASGELFF. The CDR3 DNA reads TGTGCCAGCAGAACTAGCGCGAGCGGGGAGCTGTTTTTT.

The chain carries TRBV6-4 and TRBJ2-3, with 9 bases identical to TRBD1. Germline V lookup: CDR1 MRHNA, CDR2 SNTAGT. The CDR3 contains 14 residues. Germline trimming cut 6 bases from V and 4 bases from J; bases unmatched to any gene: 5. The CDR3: CASRTGTGSDTQYF. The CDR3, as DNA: TGTGCCAGCAGAACCGGGACAGGGTCAGATACGCAGTATTTT.

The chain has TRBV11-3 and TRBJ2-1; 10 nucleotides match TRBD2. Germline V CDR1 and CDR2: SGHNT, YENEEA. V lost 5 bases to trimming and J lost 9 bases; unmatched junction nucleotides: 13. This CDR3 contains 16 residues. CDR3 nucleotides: TGTGCCAGCAGCCAGAGGACTAGCGGCCCTCTGAGTGAGCAGTTCTTC. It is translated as CASSQRTSGPLSEQFF.

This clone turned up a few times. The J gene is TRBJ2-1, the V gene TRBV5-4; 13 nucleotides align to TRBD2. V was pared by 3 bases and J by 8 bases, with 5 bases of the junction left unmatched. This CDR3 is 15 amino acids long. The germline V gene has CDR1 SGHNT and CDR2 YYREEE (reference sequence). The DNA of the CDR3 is TGTGCCAGCAGCTGGGGGACTAGCGGGGCCGATGAGCAGTTCTTC. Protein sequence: CASSWGTSGADEQFF. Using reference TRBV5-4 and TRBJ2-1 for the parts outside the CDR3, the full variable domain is ETGVTQSPTHLIKTRGQQVTLRCSSQSGHNTVSWYQQALGQGPQFIFQYYREEENGRGNFPPRFSGLQFPNYSSELNVNALELDDSALYLCASSWGTSGADEQFFGPGTRLTVL.

CDR3 sequence reads: CASSEGGQRSSYNSPLHF. Here the CDR3 DNA reads TGCGCCAGCAGTGAGGGAGGACAGCGAAGCTCCTATAATTCACCCCTCCACTTT. The chain has TRBV10-2 and TRBJ1-6, with a possible D match to TRBD1 (6 bases). Trimming stripped 2 bases from V and 0 bases from J, with 14 bases between. The CDR3 runs 18 residues. Germline V gene sequence: CDR1 WSHSY, CDR2 SAAADI.

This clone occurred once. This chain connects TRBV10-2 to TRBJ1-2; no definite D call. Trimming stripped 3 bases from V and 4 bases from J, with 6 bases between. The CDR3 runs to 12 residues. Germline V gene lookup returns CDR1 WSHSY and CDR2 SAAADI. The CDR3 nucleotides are TGCGCCAGCAGTGATAACAGCTATGGCTACACCTTC. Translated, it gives CASSDNSYGYTF.

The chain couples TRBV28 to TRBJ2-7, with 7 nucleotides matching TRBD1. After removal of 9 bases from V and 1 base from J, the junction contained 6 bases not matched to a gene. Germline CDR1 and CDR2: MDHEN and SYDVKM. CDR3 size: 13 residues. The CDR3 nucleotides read TGTGCCAGTGAACCGGGACAGTCCTACGAGCAGTACTTC. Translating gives CASEPGQSYEQYF.

CDR3 residues: CATALEDQPQHF. The CDR3 coding sequence is TGTGCCACCGCTTTGGAGGATCAGCCCCAGCATTTT. The chain carries TRBV10-3 and TRBJ1-5; the D is unclear. This CDR3 has 12 residues. The V gene lost 10 bases and the J gene lost 5 bases, with 12 bases spanning the gap. The germline gives CDR1 ENHRY, CDR2 SYGVKD.

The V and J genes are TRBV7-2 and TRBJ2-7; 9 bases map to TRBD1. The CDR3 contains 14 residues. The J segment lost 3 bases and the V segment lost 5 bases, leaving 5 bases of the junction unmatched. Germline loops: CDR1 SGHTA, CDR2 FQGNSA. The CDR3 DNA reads TGTGCCAGCAGCCATAGGACAGGGGACTACGAGCAGTACTTC. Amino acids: CASSHRTGDYEQYF.

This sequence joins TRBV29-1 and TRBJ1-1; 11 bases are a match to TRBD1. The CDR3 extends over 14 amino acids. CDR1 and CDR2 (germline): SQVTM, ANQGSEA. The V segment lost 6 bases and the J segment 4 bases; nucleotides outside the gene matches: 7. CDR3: CSVRLGTGGTEAFF. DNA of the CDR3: TGCAGCGTCCGTCTAGGGACAGGGGGCACTGAAGCTTTCTTT. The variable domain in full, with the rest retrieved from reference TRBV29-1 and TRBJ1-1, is SAVISQKPSRDICQRGTSLTIQCQVDSQVTMMFWYRQQPGQSLTLIATANQGSEATYESGFVIDKFPISRPNLTFSTLTVSNMSPEDSSIYLCSVRLGTGGTEAFFGQGTRLTVV.

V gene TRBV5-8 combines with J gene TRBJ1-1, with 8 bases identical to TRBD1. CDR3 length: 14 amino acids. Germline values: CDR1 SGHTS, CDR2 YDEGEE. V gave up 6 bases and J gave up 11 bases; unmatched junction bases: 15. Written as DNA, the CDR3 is TGTGCCAGCAATCGGGGACAGGAGCCAGGGGGGGCTTTCTTT. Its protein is CASNRGQEPGGAFF. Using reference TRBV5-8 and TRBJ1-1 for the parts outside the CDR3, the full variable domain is EAGVTQSPTHLIKTRGQQATLRCSPISGHTSVYWYQQALGLGLQFLLWYDEGEERNRGNFPPRFSGRQFPNYSSELNVNALELEDSALYLCASNRGQEPGGAFFGQGTRLTVV.